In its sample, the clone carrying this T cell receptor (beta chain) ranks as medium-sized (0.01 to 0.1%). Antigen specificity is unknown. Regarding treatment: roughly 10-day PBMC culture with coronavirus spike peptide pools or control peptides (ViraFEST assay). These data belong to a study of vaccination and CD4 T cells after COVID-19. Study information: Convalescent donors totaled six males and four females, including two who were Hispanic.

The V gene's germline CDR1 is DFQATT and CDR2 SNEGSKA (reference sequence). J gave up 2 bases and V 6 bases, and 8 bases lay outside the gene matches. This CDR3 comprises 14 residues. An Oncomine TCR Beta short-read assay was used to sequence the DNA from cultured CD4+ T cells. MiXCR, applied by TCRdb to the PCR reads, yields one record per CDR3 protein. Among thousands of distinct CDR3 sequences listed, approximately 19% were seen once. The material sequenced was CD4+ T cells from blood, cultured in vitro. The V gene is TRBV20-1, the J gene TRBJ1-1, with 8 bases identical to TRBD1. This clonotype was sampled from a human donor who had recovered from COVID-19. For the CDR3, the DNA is TGCAGTGCCCCAGGACAGGGCATAAACACTGAAGCTTTCTTT. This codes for CSAPGQGINTEAFF.